This TCR beta chain was captured in a study of somatic mutations in cytotoxic T cells in rheumatoid arthritis. Notes on the study in general: The largest CD8+ clone made up over 20% of CD8+ cells in about an eighth of the 65 patients.

The method was immunoSEQ multiplex PCR; TCRdb's version includes in-frame clones alone and lacks a portion of them. The sample contains roughly 16,000 clones, roughly 80% of which appear only once. The CDR3 contains 12 residues. The germline V and J ends were trimmed by 0 bases and 2 bases, with 2 bases remaining between them. CDR1 and CDR2 (germline): LGHNA, YNFKEQ. This clone was seen only a few times. Antigen unknown. Sequenced input: CD8+ T cells sorted from blood. The TCR sequence derives from an adult with rheumatoid arthritis. This sequence joins TRBV4-2 and TRBJ2-7, with unresolved D. CDR3 coding DNA: TGTGCCAGCAGCCAAGATCCCTACGAGCAGTACTTC. This gives the protein CASSQDPYEQYF.